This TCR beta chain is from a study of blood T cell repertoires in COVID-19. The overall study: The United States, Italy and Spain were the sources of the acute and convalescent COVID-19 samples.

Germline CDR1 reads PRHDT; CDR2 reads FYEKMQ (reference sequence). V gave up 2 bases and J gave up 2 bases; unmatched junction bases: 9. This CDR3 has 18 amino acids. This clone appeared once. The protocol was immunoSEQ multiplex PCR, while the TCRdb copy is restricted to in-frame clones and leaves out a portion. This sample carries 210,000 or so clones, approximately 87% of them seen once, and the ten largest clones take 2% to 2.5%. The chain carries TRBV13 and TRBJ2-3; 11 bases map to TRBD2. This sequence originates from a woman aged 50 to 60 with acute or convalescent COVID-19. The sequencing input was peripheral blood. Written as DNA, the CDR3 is TGTGCCAGCAGCTTACGAGGGGCTAGCGGGGGGTTCACAGATACGCAGTATTTT. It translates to CASSLRGASGGFTDTQYF.